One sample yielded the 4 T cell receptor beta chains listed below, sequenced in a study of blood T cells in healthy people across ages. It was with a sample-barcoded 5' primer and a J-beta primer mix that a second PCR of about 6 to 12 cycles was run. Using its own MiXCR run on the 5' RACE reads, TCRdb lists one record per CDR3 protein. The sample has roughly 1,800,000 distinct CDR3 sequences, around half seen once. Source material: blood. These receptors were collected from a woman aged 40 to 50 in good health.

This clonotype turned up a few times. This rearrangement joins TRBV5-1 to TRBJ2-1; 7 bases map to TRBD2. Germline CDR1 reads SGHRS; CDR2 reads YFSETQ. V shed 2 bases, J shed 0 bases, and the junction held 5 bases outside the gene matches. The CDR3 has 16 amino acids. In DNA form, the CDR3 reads TGCGCCAGCAGCTTACGGGGGGAGAACTCCTACAATGAGCAGTTCTTC. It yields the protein CASSLRGENSYNEQFF.

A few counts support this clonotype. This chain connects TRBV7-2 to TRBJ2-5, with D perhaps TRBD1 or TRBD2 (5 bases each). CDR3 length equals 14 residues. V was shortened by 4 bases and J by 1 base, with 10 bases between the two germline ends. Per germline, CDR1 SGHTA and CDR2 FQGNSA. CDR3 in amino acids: CASSSRGPQETQYF. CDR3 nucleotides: TGTGCCAGCAGCTCGAGGGGTCCCCAAGAGACCCAGTACTTC. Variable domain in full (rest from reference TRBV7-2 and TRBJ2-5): GAGVSQSPSNKVTEKGKDVELRCDPISGHTALYWYRQSLGQGLEFLIYFQGNSAPDKSGLPSDRFSAERTGGSVSTLTIQRTQQEDSAVYLCASSSRGPQETQYFGPGTRLLVL.

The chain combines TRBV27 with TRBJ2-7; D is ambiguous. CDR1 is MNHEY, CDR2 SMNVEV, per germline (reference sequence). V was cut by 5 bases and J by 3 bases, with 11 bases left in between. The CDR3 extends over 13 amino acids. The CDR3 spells CASSLNAYYEQYF. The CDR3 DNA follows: TGTGCCAGCAGTCTAAACGCATACTACGAGCAGTACTTC.

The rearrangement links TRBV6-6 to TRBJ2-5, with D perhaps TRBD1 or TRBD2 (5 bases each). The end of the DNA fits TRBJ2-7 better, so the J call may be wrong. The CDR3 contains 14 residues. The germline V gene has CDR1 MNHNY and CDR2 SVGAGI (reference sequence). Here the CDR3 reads CASNSRDVFREQYF. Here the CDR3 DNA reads TGTGCCAGCAATTCTCGGGACGTTTTTCGCGAGCAGTACTTC.